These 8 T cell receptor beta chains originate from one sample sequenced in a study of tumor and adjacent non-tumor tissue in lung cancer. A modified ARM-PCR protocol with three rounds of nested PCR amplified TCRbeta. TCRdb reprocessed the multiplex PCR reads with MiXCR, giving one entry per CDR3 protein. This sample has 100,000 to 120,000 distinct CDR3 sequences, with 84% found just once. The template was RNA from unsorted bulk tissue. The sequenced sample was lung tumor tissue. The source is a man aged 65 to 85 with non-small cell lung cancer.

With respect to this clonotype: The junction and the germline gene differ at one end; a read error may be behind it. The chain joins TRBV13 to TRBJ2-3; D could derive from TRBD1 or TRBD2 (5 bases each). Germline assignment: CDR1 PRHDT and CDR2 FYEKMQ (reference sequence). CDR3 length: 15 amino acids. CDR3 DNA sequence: TGTGCCAGCAGCTTAGACCGGGACCACGGGAATACGCAATATTTT. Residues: CASSLDRDHGNTQYF.

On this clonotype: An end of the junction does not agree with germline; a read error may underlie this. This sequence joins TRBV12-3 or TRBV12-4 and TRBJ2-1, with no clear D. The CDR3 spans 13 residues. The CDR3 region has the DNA TGTGCGAGCAGTCCAGAGATGTACTATGAGCAGTTCTTC. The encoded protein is CASSPEMYYEQFF.

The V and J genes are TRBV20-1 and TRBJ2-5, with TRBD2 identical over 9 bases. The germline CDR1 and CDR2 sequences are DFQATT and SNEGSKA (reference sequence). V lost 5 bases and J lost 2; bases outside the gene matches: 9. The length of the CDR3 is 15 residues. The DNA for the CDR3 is TGCAGTGCTGAGCGTAGCGGGGGTTTGCAAGAGACCCAGTACTTC. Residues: CSAERSGGLQETQYF.

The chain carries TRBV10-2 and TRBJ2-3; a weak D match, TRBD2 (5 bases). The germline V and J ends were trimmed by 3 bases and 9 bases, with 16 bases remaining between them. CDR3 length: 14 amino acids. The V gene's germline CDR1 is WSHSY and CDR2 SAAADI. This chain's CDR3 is CASSDRGRIDTQYF. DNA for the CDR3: TGCGCCAGCAGTGATCGAGGGCGCATAGACACGCAGTATTTT.

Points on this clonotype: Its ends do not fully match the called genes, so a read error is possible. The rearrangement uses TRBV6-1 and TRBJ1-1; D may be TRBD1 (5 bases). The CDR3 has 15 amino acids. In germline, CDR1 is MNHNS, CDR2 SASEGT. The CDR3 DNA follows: TGTGCTAGCAGTGAGAGGATCAGGGTTAACACTGAAGCTTTCTTT. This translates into CASSERIRVNTEAFF.

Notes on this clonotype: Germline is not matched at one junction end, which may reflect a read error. The CDR3 DNA follows: TGTGCCAGAAGCATAGTCGTGAGGGGCCGAGAGACCCAGAACTTC. Residues: CARSIVVRGRETQNF. The chain recombines TRBV7-9 with TRBJ2-5; either TRBD1 or TRBD2 may fit D (5 bases each). The CDR3 loop spans 15 amino acids. CDR1 and CDR2 (germline): SEHNR, FQNEAQ (reference sequence).

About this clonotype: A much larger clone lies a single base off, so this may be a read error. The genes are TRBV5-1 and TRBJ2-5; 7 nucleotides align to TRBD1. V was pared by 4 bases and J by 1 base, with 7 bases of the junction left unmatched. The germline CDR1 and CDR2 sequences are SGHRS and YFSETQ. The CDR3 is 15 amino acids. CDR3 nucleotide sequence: TGCGCCAGCAGCCCGGACAGGATGGGCCAAGAGACCCAGTACTTC. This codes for CASSPDRMGQETQYF.

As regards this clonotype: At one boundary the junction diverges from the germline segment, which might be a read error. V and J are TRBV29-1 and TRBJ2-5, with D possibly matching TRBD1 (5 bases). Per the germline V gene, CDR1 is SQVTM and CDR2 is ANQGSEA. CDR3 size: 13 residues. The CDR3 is CGVAYRFQETQYF. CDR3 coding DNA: TGCGGCGTGGCCTACAGGTTCCAAGAGACCCAGTACTTT.